This T cell receptor beta chain was obtained from a study of T cells generated in artificial thymic organoids. Study-wide results and limits: TCR diversity of organoid-derived CD8 single positive cells matched thymic and naive blood cells. Organoid-derived T cells showed no skewed Valpha or Vbeta usage.

CDR3 length: 15 residues. CDR1 is MGHDK, CDR2 SYGVNS, per germline. The V segment lost 6 bases and the J segment 0 bases; nucleotides outside the gene matches: 6. Reverse primers in the TRAC or TRBC constant regions drove separate semi-nested PCRs for TCRalpha and TCRbeta. From the 5' RACE reads, TCRdb called clonotypes with MiXCR, one entry per CDR3 protein. The sample consists of 5,700 or so distinct CDR3 sequences, 25% to 30% of them appearing once. This clonotype is labeled medium-sized. Its specificity is unknown. Artificial thymic organoids aggregated human hematopoietic stem and progenitor cells with human DLL1-expressing MS5 murine stromal cells. FACS-sorted CD34+CD3- hematopoietic stem and progenitor cells, with residual T cells removed, seeded the organoids. Organoids were cultured serum-free with B27, FLT3L, IL-7 and ascorbic acid. Organoid and thymic CD3+TCRalphabeta+CD8 single positive T cells were FACS sorted before RNA extraction.

The chain employs TRBV25-1 and TRBJ2-7, with TRBD1 matching over 9 bases. The sample consisted of naive CD8+ T cells grown in artificial thymic organoids from cord blood stem and progenitor cells. Documented subset: CD3+TCRalphabeta+CD8SP T cells; for blood, CD45RO-CCR7+ naive CD8+ T cells. This receptor was identified in a human donor who gave cord blood stem cells for thymic organoid culture, a cardiac surgery patient who gave postnatal thymus, or a blood donor (not recorded which). DNA of the CDR3: TGTGCCAGCAGCGCCGGGACAGGGATCTCCTACGAGCAGTACTTC. Encoded protein: CASSAGTGISYEQYF.